The following is a T cell receptor (beta chain) sequence with its context. The sample belongs to a study of blood T cell repertoires in COVID-19. Study in general: Acute and convalescent COVID-19 specimens originated in the United States, Italy and Spain. Sources were T cells, B-cell-depleted T cells, or PBMCs; the material itself was cDNA or gDNA.

Per the authors' pipeline: Estimates of nucleated cell counts were drawn from the amplification of reference gene primers. Clones were sequenced by immunoSEQ multiplex PCR, and TCRdb holds only the in-frame ones, with some missing. The DNA gave D and trimming, while V, J and clone size come from that table. The sample records about 260,000 clones, about 90% being singletons. Germline CDR1 SNHLY, CDR2 FYNNEI. The V and J ends lost 7 bases and 7 bases respectively, with 11 bases between them. The length of the CDR3 is 13 residues. V is TRBV2 and J is TRBJ1-6; TRBD1 might be the D (6 bases). The material sequenced was peripheral blood. The sequence came from a woman between 50 and 59 years old with acute or convalescent COVID-19. This CDR3 reads CASTSQGNSPLHF. The CDR3 coding sequence is TGTGCCAGCACCAGTCAGGGGAATTCACCCCTCCACTTT.